The 2 T cell receptor beta chains in this list originate from one sample, sequenced in a study of T cell repertoires in cytomegalovirus infection. TCRdb analysed the reads with MiXCR anew, one entry per CDR3 protein. The table shows fewer than 250,000 distinct CDR3 sequences, with 10% to 15% occurring only once. Source material: PBMCs. These receptors all stem from a human donor in good health (CMV status not recorded). Some clones in this sample may be carry-over from other donors' samples.

This clonotype was counted at least ten times. The chain links TRBV7-9 to TRBJ2-1; D is perhaps TRBD2 (7 bases). The germline CDR1 and CDR2 sequences are SEHNR and FQNEAQ (reference sequence). Between the trimmed V and J ends, which lost 8 bases and 5 bases, there was a span of 10 bases. The CDR3 is 12 amino acids. The CDR3 here is CASQRDNNEQFF. DNA of the CDR3: TGTGCCAGCCAGCGGGACAACAATGAGCAGTTCTTC.

Ten or more counts support this clonotype. The chain employs TRBV6-1 and TRBJ2-7; 8 bases line up with TRBD1. From germline, CDR1 is MNHNS and CDR2 SASEGT. Trimming took 4 bases from V and 11 from J; bases not matched to a gene: 10. The CDR3 has 13 amino acids. CDR3 amino acids: CASSAAGGNNKYF. For the CDR3, the DNA is TGTGCCAGCAGTGCAGCAGGGGGCAATAACAAGTACTTC.